Detailed here is one T cell receptor beta chain. Repertoires were generated with immunoSEQ multiplex PCR, while TCRdb's copy carries only in-frame clones and drops some. The data hold tens of thousands of clones, with around 90% observed a single time. The data are from a study of T cell changes during pregnancy in multiple sclerosis. CDR1 and CDR2 from the germline V gene are MNHEY and SMNVEV (reference sequence). V trimming: 4 bases; J trimming: 0 bases; junction bases outside the gene matches: 6. This CDR3 contains 15 residues. Sequenced here: peripheral blood, sampled in the third trimester of pregnancy. The TCR sequence derives from a female donor in good health, enrolled as a control in a pregnancy study. The chain employs TRBV27 and TRBJ2-7, with 7 nucleotides matching TRBD2. The CDR3 here is CASSSEASGSYEQYF. The CDR3 DNA follows: TGTGCCAGCAGTTCCGAGGCTAGCGGCTCCTACGAGCAGTACTTC.